Described below is a single T cell receptor (beta chain) sequence and its context. The entry originates in a study of control samples from healthy donors and cancer patients. The CDR3 length is 16 residues. The method was immunoSEQ multiplex PCR; TCRdb's version includes in-frame clones alone and lacks a portion of them. This table holds 60,000 to 75,000 clones, over 85% found once. This sequence joins TRBV21-1 and TRBJ2-5. TRBV21-1 is noted as a pseudogene. Sequenced sample: PBMCs. This clonotype was obtained from a man between 60 and 70 years old with colorectal cancer. The CDR3 bases are TGTGCCAGCAGCAAAGCGTGGAGCCAGGAAGGAGAGACCCAGTACTTC. Translated, it gives CASSKAWSQEGETQYF.